This T cell receptor (beta chain) was found in a study of beta chain features in type 1 diabetes (dated 2018 in TCRdb). With regard to the full study: Mean age, gender distribution, total cell number and subset yield did not differ between patients and healthy donors. In the study, recently diagnosed type 1 diabetes patients and matched healthy donors were compared on the TCRB repertoires of their sorted circulating CD4+ T cell subsets. A total of 107,917,701 sorted cells were examined across all samples, and the number of cells per subset was strongly correlated with RNA yield. Regulatory and stem cell-like memory subsets were obtained from only 8 patients and about 8 healthy donors, while naive and central memory subsets were obtained from all 30 or so donors.

The entire amount of isolated RNA was reverse transcribed using the High Capacity cDNA Reverse Transcription Kit, so the sequenced TCRB transcripts were expressed ones. Naive, central memory and regulatory T cell samples underwent deep immunoSEQ sequencing, averaging around 4 million total reads per sample. Sorted cells were lysed in RLT buffer and RNA was extracted with DNase-treated RNeasy Micro or Mini kits, depending on cell number. To prevent cross-contamination, each cell subset was processed individually, whereas patient and healthy donor samples were processed jointly. The immunoSEQ multiplex PCR was used to amplify TCRB sequences from cDNA, yielding 87-bp fragments that span the CDR3 region. Amplicons were sequenced on the Illumina HiSeq platform. Concerning the study's data processing: Synthetic template baselines were used to correct PCR bias computationally, reads within Hamming distance 2 were collapsed together, and singletons that could not be merged were discarded. Reads were aligned against IMGT so that V, D and J genes, CDR3 length and insertions or deletions at six rearrangement sites could be assigned. Within each subset, clonotype counts were normalized to sorted cell number, and only after that were true diversity and Gini coefficients computed with the tcR R package. The overlap coefficient, calculated on TCRB nucleotide sequences, was used to quantify repertoire sharing. Out-of-frame TCRB sequences from naive cells were analyzed to stand in for the pre-selection repertoire. TCRdb's version of the immuneACCESS table is confined to in-frame rearrangements and falls short of the full clone set. An unresolved V gene accounts for under half of the shortfall where checked; the remainder is of unknown origin. D and trimming come from the DNA, and the V and J calls and clone size come from that table. The sample table lists about 620,000 clones, 15% to 18% of them with a count of one. In total, the top ten clones hold about 0.097% of the sample.

The CDR3 sequence holds 15 residues, the cysteine and phenylalanine included. Just the 45-base CDR3 DNA is kept, in frame starting at base 1. V and J are trimmed by 8 bases and 5 bases, and the gene matches miss 13 bases of the junction. CDR1 MDHEN and CDR2 SYDVKM were looked up in the germline V gene. This clone was seen a handful of times. Its antigen has not been determined. No base quality information exists; no much larger clone differs at one position. A single peripheral blood draw of approximately 120 mL on average was collected from each donor into heparinised tubes. A BD FACSAria II and a panel including CD45RO, CCR7, CD25, CD127, CD95 and CD27 were used to sort naive, central memory, regulatory and stem cell-like memory CD4+ T cells. Every sorted population had a purity above 95%. PBMCs were separated immediately by Lymphoprep density gradient centrifugation and were stained directly, without being cultured. To minimize batch effects, samples were stained and sorted in pairs, one healthy donor with one patient per experiment.

The full study reports these points: Naive, central memory and regulatory TCRB repertoires appeared to be more similar among patients than among healthy donors. At VDJ recombination sites, patients with type 1 diabetes made fewer insertions and deleted more nucleotides, a pattern implying thymic rearrangement abnormalities. A moderate but significant shortening of TCRB CDR3 length was observed in type 1 diabetes patients in all four CD4+ subsets. Because small numbers of individuals were included in the HLA sub-analyses, any influence of HLA type on TCRB rearrangement was left unresolved. PCR may preferentially amplify shorter templates, but because patient and control samples were amplified and corrected together, any resulting skew would affect both groups equally. Because cDNA was sequenced instead of genomic DNA, activated cells with high expression could be over-represented, although the groups did not differ in activation or CD3 levels.

The sequence joins TRBV28 to TRBJ2-7; 9 middle bases align to TRBD1. The sequenced sample was naive CD4+ T cells from blood. The sample's cell subset or site label, in plain terms: true naive CD4+ T cells. This TCR came from a man between 18 and 35 years old in good health. The DNA is as follows: TGTGCCAGCCGCTTAACCGGGACAGGGTCCCACGAGCAGTACTTC. It translates as CASRLTGTGSHEQYF.